This T cell receptor (beta chain) was recorded in a study of T cell responses to AZD1222 COVID-19 vaccine. General study points: Spike-specific TCR breadth and depth grew following two AZD1222 doses. Among AZD1222 vaccinees, only six were seropositive at baseline. Across the whole spike, CD4 TCRs peaked at regions 160-218 and 743-854. Clonal diversity was possibly underestimated, and white British individuals and females predominated among donors.

There are 12 residues in the CDR3. V lost 8 bases and J lost 4, with 12 bases in between. Germline V lookup: CDR1 SGHTA, CDR2 FQGNSA. Here immunoSEQ multiplex PCR was the method, and the copy in TCRdb shows in-frame clones only, minus some. The data show 150,000 to 200,000 clones, approximately 94% seen once. This clone was seen a few times. Its antigen is as yet unknown. The material was peripheral blood, obtained on day 0 of AZD1222 vaccination. The chain employs TRBV7-2 and TRBJ2-7; D is ambiguous. This clonotype was sampled from an adult in good health. CDR3: CASGNSRYEQYF. The CDR3 DNA is TGTGCCAGCGGAAATTCACGTTACGAGCAGTACTTC.